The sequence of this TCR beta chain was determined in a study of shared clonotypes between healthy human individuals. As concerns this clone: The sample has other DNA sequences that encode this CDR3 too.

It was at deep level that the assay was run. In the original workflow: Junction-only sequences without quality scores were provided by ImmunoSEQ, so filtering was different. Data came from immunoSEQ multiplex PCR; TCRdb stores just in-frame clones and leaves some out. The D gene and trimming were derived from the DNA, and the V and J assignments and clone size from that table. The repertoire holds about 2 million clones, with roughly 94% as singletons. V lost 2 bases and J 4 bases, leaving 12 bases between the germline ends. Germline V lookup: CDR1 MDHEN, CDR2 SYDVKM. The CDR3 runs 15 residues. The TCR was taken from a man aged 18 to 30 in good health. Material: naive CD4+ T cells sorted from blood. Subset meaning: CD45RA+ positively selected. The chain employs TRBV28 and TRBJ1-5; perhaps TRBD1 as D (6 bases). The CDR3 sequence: CASSLITGSNQPQHF. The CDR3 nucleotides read TGTGCCAGCAGTTTAATAACAGGGTCAAATCAGCCCCAGCATTTT.